These T cell receptor beta chains were read from a single sample in a study of persistence of HIV-infected CD4 T cells. Here immunoSEQ multiplex PCR was the method, and the copy in TCRdb shows in-frame clones only, minus some. The table lists 25,000 to 30,000 clones, roughly three quarters of them singletons. These receptors have no identified antigens. The sample was CD4+ T cells sorted from PBMCs after roughly 18-hour stimulation, taken from a patient who received antiretroviral therapy. These TCRs come from an adult woman with HIV who was CMV-seropositive. Both conserved end residues are part of each CDR3. Fields, in order: J gene, D gene, clone size, V gene, CDR3 DNA, CDR3 protein. The D gene is left open where the match is weak. Clone size is shown for a subset of rows, as once, few, many or a class of expanded clone.

J gene: TRBJ1-2; D gene: -; clone size: -; V gene: TRBV27; CDR3 DNA: TGTGCCAGCGGCGGCCGTCCCCTCTATGGCTACACCTTC; CDR3 protein: CASGGRPLYGYTF
J gene: TRBJ1-1; D gene: -; clone size: -; V gene: TRBV6-1; CDR3 DNA: TGTGCCAGCAGTGAATCGGGGGTCGGTGAAGCTTTCTTT; CDR3 protein: CASSESGVGEAFF
J gene: TRBJ2-2; D gene: -; clone size: -; V gene: TRBV13; CDR3 DNA: TGTGCCAGCAGCTTACACCACATCACCGGGGAGCTGTTTTTT; CDR3 protein: CASSLHHITGELFF
J gene: TRBJ2-5; D gene: -; clone size: -; V gene: TRBV30; CDR3 DNA: TGTGCCTGGAGTGGGGACCAATCCTCCAGGACCCAGTACTTC; CDR3 protein: CAWSGDQSSRTQYF
J gene: TRBJ2-1; D gene: -; clone size: -; V gene: TRBV7-2; CDR3 DNA: TGTGCCAGCAGCTTAGAGAAGCGGTCTGCCTACAATGAGCAGTTCTTC; CDR3 protein: CASSLEKRSAYNEQFF
J gene: TRBJ1-1; D gene: TRBD1; clone size: -; V gene: TRBV2; CDR3 DNA: TGTGCCAGCAGTTTCAAAGAGGGGGACAGTAGAGCTTTCTTT; CDR3 protein: CASSFKEGDSRAFF
J gene: TRBJ2-7; D gene: -; clone size: -; V gene: TRBV6-5; CDR3 DNA: TGTGCCAGCCGGGACGGAGTCTACGAGCAGTACTTC; CDR3 protein: CASRDGVYEQYF
J gene: TRBJ1-1; D gene: -; clone size: few; V gene: TRBV7-3; CDR3 DNA: TGTGCCAGCAGCTTAAACGGGGACACTGAAGCTTTCTTT; CDR3 protein: CASSLNGDTEAFF
J gene: TRBJ2-3; D gene: TRBD2; clone size: once; V gene: TRBV10-1; CDR3 DNA: TGCGCCAGCAGTGACCCGACTAGCGGGGGCACAGATACGCAGTATTTT; CDR3 protein: CASSDPTSGGTDTQYF
J gene: TRBJ1-1; D gene: -; clone size: -; V gene: TRBV30; CDR3 DNA: TGTGCCTCGACCCGGGGTTTCAACACTGAAGCTTTCTTT; CDR3 protein: CASTRGFNTEAFF
J gene: TRBJ1-5; D gene: TRBD1; clone size: -; V gene: TRBV6-5; CDR3 DNA: TGTGCCAGCAGTCTAGGGACAGGGAGCAATCAGCCCCAGCATTTT; CDR3 protein: CASSLGTGSNQPQHF
J gene: TRBJ1-6; D gene: TRBD1; clone size: once; V gene: TRBV3-1/TRBV3-2; CDR3 DNA: TGTGCCAGCAGCCAGGGGGTCCCTGGACAGGGGAGCTCCTATAATTCACCCCTCCACTTT; CDR3 protein: CASSQGVPGQGSSYNSPLHF
J gene: TRBJ2-2; D gene: TRBD2; clone size: -; V gene: TRBV9; CDR3 DNA: TGTGCCAGCAGCGTTAGGGCGGGGGTGAACACCGGGGAGCTGTTTTTT; CDR3 protein: CASSVRAGVNTGELFF
J gene: TRBJ1-2; D gene: -; clone size: -; V gene: TRBV5-1; CDR3 DNA: TGCGCCAGCAGCTTACAGGGCGATGGCTACACCTTC; CDR3 protein: CASSLQGDGYTF
J gene: TRBJ2-1; D gene: TRBD2; clone size: few; V gene: TRBV4-1; CDR3 DNA: TGCGCCAGCAGCCAACCGGGACTAGCGGGACAAAACAATGAGCAGTTCTTC; CDR3 protein: CASSQPGLAGQNNEQFF
J gene: TRBJ2-1; D gene: -; clone size: few; V gene: TRBV9; CDR3 DNA: TGTGCCAGCAGCGTAGGGACTCTTTTAGCGCTTACGGAGCAGTTCTTC; CDR3 protein: CASSVGTLLALTEQFF
J gene: TRBJ1-2; D gene: -; clone size: -; V gene: TRBV18; CDR3 DNA: TGTGCCAGCTCACCATCATCCAACTATGGCTACACCTTC; CDR3 protein: CASSPSSNYGYTF
J gene: TRBJ1-1; D gene: -; clone size: -; V gene: TRBV2; CDR3 DNA: TGTGCCAGCAGCAGGAGAGGGAGAGAAGCTTTCTTT; CDR3 protein: CASSRRGREAFF
J gene: TRBJ1-6; D gene: -; clone size: -; V gene: TRBV19; CDR3 DNA: TGTGCCAGTAGTATGGGCCAGGGCCATTCACCCCTCCACTTT; CDR3 protein: CASSMGQGHSPLHF
J gene: TRBJ1-6; D gene: -; clone size: -; V gene: TRBV5-1; CDR3 DNA: TGCGCCAGCAGCTTGGAGGGGGAGGGTTATAATTCACCCCTCCACTTT; CDR3 protein: CASSLEGEGYNSPLHF
J gene: TRBJ2-1; D gene: -; clone size: -; V gene: TRBV5-1; CDR3 DNA: TGCGCCAGCAGCTTATCGCCCCAAGGGCTAAATGAGCAGTTCTTC; CDR3 protein: CASSLSPQGLNEQFF
J gene: TRBJ1-4; D gene: -; clone size: -; V gene: TRBV7-6; CDR3 DNA: TGTGCCAGCAGCTTAGCCCCAGGCGACGGGAAGGAACTGTTTTTT; CDR3 protein: CASSLAPGDGKELFF
J gene: TRBJ2-6; D gene: TRBD1; clone size: few; V gene: TRBV30; CDR3 DNA: TGTGCCTGTGCGGGCTTCGGGGGACAGGGGGGCCCTGGGGCCAACGTCCTGACTTTC; CDR3 protein: CACAGFGGQGGPGANVLTF
J gene: TRBJ1-2; D gene: TRBD1; clone size: -; V gene: TRBV6-5; CDR3 DNA: TGTGCCAGCAGTTATTTGCAACGTCAGGGGGCTGATGGCTACACCTTC; CDR3 protein: CASSYLQRQGADGYTF
J gene: TRBJ2-7; D gene: -; clone size: -; V gene: TRBV15; CDR3 DNA: TGTGCCACCAGCAGAGATATAGGGGCAAGAACGCCAGAGCAGTACTTC; CDR3 protein: CATSRDIGARTPEQYF
J gene: TRBJ2-5; D gene: -; clone size: once; V gene: TRBV5-1; CDR3 DNA: TGCGCCAGCGCCGCGGCCAGGGGAGACGAGACCCAGTACTTC; CDR3 protein: CASAAARGDETQYF
J gene: TRBJ1-1; D gene: -; clone size: once; V gene: TRBV5-1; CDR3 DNA: TGCGCCAGCAGCTTGAGTGGCAGGGTGAACACTGAAGCTTTCTTT; CDR3 protein: CASSLSGRVNTEAFF